These T cell receptor beta chains were read from a single sample in a study of radiation and T cells in renal cell carcinoma. Profiled with immunoSEQ multiplex PCR; TCRdb holds only in-frame clones, not every one. The table shows about 140,000 clones, with around four fifths occurring only once. Sequenced here: blood, sampled from a patient whose treatment included radiotherapy and nephrectomy. These receptors were collected from a woman in her forties or fifties with renal cell carcinoma. The CDR3 runs from the conserved cysteine through the conserved F or W. D genes are given only for firm matches. The listing skips clone size in some rows; elsewhere it reads once, few, many or a size class.

CDR3nt: TGTGCCAGCAGTGGGACAGGGGCCTCTGGGGCCAACGTCCTGACTTTC
CDR3aa: CASSGTGASGANVLTF
v_gene: TRBV25-1
abundance: NA
j_gene: TRBJ2-6
d_gene: TRBD1

CDR3nt: TGTGCCAGCGACCGTCGACAGAGCTACAAAGGTGGTGGCTACACCTTC
CDR3aa: CASDRRQSYKGGGYTF
v_gene: TRBV7-2
abundance: NA
j_gene: TRBJ1-2
d_gene: NA

CDR3nt: TGTGCCAGCAGTGAAGACTTTAGCTCCTACAATGAGCAGTTCTTC
CDR3aa: CASSEDFSSYNEQFF
v_gene: TRBV9
abundance: NA
j_gene: TRBJ2-1
d_gene: NA

CDR3nt: TGTGCCAGCAGCTTAGAGGCAGGGGAGTTCTACGAGCAGTACTTC
CDR3aa: CASSLEAGEFYEQYF
v_gene: TRBV11-2
abundance: NA
j_gene: TRBJ2-7
d_gene: NA

CDR3nt: TGCGCCAGCAGTGAGGAGGGACGTACTGAAGCTTTCTTT
CDR3aa: CASSEEGRTEAFF
v_gene: TRBV10-1
abundance: once
j_gene: TRBJ1-1
d_gene: NA

CDR3nt: TGTGCCAGCAGCAAGTCAGGGGTGGGCGAGCAGTACTTC
CDR3aa: CASSKSGVGEQYF
v_gene: TRBV5-6
abundance: NA
j_gene: TRBJ2-7
d_gene: NA

CDR3nt: TGTGCCAGCAGCTTCCAATCCGGGCGCTATGGCTACACCTTC
CDR3aa: CASSFQSGRYGYTF
v_gene: TRBV9
abundance: NA
j_gene: TRBJ1-2
d_gene: NA

CDR3nt: TGTGCCAGCAGCTTAGGCGCAGGGGGATTCGGAAACACCATATATTTT
CDR3aa: CASSLGAGGFGNTIYF
v_gene: TRBV7-8
abundance: NA
j_gene: TRBJ1-3
d_gene: TRBD1

CDR3nt: TGCGCCAGCAGACTAGCAGGGGATGGCTACACCTTC
CDR3aa: CASRLAGDGYTF
v_gene: TRBV5-1
abundance: NA
j_gene: TRBJ1-2
d_gene: NA

CDR3nt: TGTGCCAGCAGCGTGACTAGCGGTGCGAACACCGGGGAGCTGTTTTTT
CDR3aa: CASSVTSGANTGELFF
v_gene: TRBV9
abundance: NA
j_gene: TRBJ2-2
d_gene: TRBD2

CDR3nt: TGCGCCAGCAGCCAAGTATCTTTATCGCAGGGGTACACCGGGGAGCTGTTTTTT
CDR3aa: CASSQVSLSQGYTGELFF
v_gene: TRBV4-3
abundance: once
j_gene: TRBJ2-2
d_gene: NA

CDR3nt: TGCGCCAGCAGCTTGGCCGGGACAGGGTTTAACGAGCAGTACTTC
CDR3aa: CASSLAGTGFNEQYF
v_gene: TRBV5-1
abundance: NA
j_gene: TRBJ2-7
d_gene: TRBD1

CDR3nt: TGTGCCAGCAGCTTAGTGGTAACCGAGCAGTACTTC
CDR3aa: CASSLVVTEQYF
v_gene: TRBV7-2
abundance: NA
j_gene: TRBJ2-7
d_gene: NA

CDR3nt: TGTGCCAGCAGTTTATCCGCGACAGGGAACTATGGCTACACCTTC
CDR3aa: CASSLSATGNYGYTF
v_gene: TRBV28
abundance: NA
j_gene: TRBJ1-2
d_gene: TRBD1

CDR3nt: TGTGCCAGCAGTTCCGGACAAAGTTACAATGAGCAGTTCTTC
CDR3aa: CASSSGQSYNEQFF
v_gene: TRBV5-6
abundance: NA
j_gene: TRBJ2-1
d_gene: NA

CDR3nt: TGTGCCAGCAGCCGCACGACTAGCTCAGATACGCAGTATTTT
CDR3aa: CASSRTTSSDTQYF
v_gene: TRBV7-2
abundance: NA
j_gene: TRBJ2-3
d_gene: TRBD2

CDR3nt: TGTGCCTGGAGTGTAAGGGGCTCTGGGGCCAACGTCCTGACTTTC
CDR3aa: CAWSVRGSGANVLTF
v_gene: TRBV30
abundance: NA
j_gene: TRBJ2-6
d_gene: NA

CDR3nt: TGTGCCAGCAGAGCCACTAGCGGGGGCGGGGAGACCCAGTACTTC
CDR3aa: CASRATSGGGETQYF
v_gene: TRBV25-1
abundance: NA
j_gene: TRBJ2-5
d_gene: TRBD2

CDR3nt: TGCGCCAGCAGCCAAGATAGGGAGGCTTATGGCTACACCTTC
CDR3aa: CASSQDREAYGYTF
v_gene: TRBV4-1
abundance: NA
j_gene: TRBJ1-2
d_gene: NA

CDR3nt: TGTGCCAGCAGCGTTCCCCAGGGCATAATGGACACCGGGGAGCTGTTTTTT
CDR3aa: CASSVPQGIMDTGELFF
v_gene: TRBV9
abundance: NA
j_gene: TRBJ2-2
d_gene: NA

CDR3nt: TGTGCCAGCAGTTACGCTACTAGCGGGAGAATCTACGAGCAGTACTTC
CDR3aa: CASSYATSGRIYEQYF
v_gene: TRBV6-5
abundance: once
j_gene: TRBJ2-7
d_gene: TRBD2

CDR3nt: TGTGCCAGCACCACCCGGGGGAACACTGAAGCTTTCTTT
CDR3aa: CASTTRGNTEAFF
v_gene: TRBV7-2
abundance: NA
j_gene: TRBJ1-1
d_gene: NA

CDR3nt: TGTGCCAGCAGCAGGACAGGGGTGAACACCGGGGAGCTGTTTTTT
CDR3aa: CASSRTGVNTGELFF
v_gene: TRBV11-2
abundance: few
j_gene: TRBJ2-2
d_gene: TRBD1

CDR3nt: TGTGCCAGCGGAGGCGGTGATACGCAGTATTTT
CDR3aa: CASGGGDTQYF
v_gene: TRBV6-6
abundance: NA
j_gene: TRBJ2-3
d_gene: NA

CDR3nt: TGTGCCAGCAGCTTAAGGGTTCAGGGGGCGCAAGATACGCAGTATTTT
CDR3aa: CASSLRVQGAQDTQYF
v_gene: TRBV7-2
abundance: NA
j_gene: TRBJ2-3
d_gene: TRBD1

CDR3nt: TGTGCCTGGACGGGACAGGGGAATTCACCCCTCCACTTT
CDR3aa: CAWTGQGNSPLHF
v_gene: TRBV30
abundance: few
j_gene: TRBJ1-6
d_gene: TRBD1

CDR3nt: TGTGCCAGCAGTTCCCCCGGGACGACGAATGAAAAACTGTTTTTT
CDR3aa: CASSSPGTTNEKLFF
v_gene: TRBV27
abundance: NA
j_gene: TRBJ1-4
d_gene: NA

CDR3nt: TGTGCCAGCAGTTTTCGGCGGGCCACTGAAGCTTTCTTT
CDR3aa: CASSFRRATEAFF
v_gene: TRBV28
abundance: NA
j_gene: TRBJ1-1
d_gene: NA

CDR3nt: TGTGCCAGTAGTATGGATGGGGGAGCTGAAAAACTGTTTTTT
CDR3aa: CASSMDGGAEKLFF
v_gene: TRBV19
abundance: NA
j_gene: TRBJ1-4
d_gene: NA

CDR3nt: TGCGCCAGCAGTGAATGTGGAGGGGATAGCAATCAGCCCCAGCATTTT
CDR3aa: CASSECGGDSNQPQHF
v_gene: TRBV23-1
abundance: once
j_gene: TRBJ1-5
d_gene: NA

CDR3nt: TGCGCCAGCAGTGACTCCTACGAGCAGTACTTC
CDR3aa: CASSDSYEQYF
v_gene: TRBV10-2
abundance: once
j_gene: TRBJ2-7
d_gene: NA

CDR3nt: TGTGCCAGCAGCCCGGCCGGCTCCTACGAGCAGTACTTC
CDR3aa: CASSPAGSYEQYF
v_gene: TRBV7-2
abundance: NA
j_gene: TRBJ2-7
d_gene: NA

CDR3nt: TGTGCCAGTAGCCTCGAAAAGGGGGGCGTGAACACTGAAGCTTTCTTT
CDR3aa: CASSLEKGGVNTEAFF
v_gene: TRBV19
abundance: NA
j_gene: TRBJ1-1
d_gene: NA

CDR3nt: TGCGCCAGCAGCCAAGAAGCCGGGACTCCTACCTACGAGCAGTACTTC
CDR3aa: CASSQEAGTPTYEQYF
v_gene: TRBV4-3
abundance: NA
j_gene: TRBJ2-7
d_gene: NA

CDR3nt: TGCGCCACTATGACAGGGGGCATCTCAGATACGCAGTATTTT
CDR3aa: CATMTGGISDTQYF
v_gene: TRBV5-1
abundance: NA
j_gene: TRBJ2-3
d_gene: TRBD1

CDR3nt: TGTGCCAGCAGTGTCCGACAGGGGCGGTATGGCTACACCTTC
CDR3aa: CASSVRQGRYGYTF
v_gene: TRBV6-1
abundance: few
j_gene: TRBJ1-2
d_gene: TRBD1

CDR3nt: TGTGCCAGCAGCGTAGCGTCTAGCGACTACGAGCAGTACTTC
CDR3aa: CASSVASSDYEQYF
v_gene: TRBV9
abundance: NA
j_gene: TRBJ2-7
d_gene: NA

CDR3nt: TGTGCCAGCAGACCGAAGGGATGGGCCACTGAAGCTTTCTTT
CDR3aa: CASRPKGWATEAFF
v_gene: TRBV28
abundance: NA
j_gene: TRBJ1-1
d_gene: NA

CDR3nt: TGTGCCAGCAGGCGGGTCGGAAACAGGTTTTACAGCACAGATACGCAGTATTTT
CDR3aa: CASRRVGNRFYSTDTQYF
v_gene: TRBV7-2
abundance: NA
j_gene: TRBJ2-3
d_gene: NA

CDR3nt: TGCGCCAGCAGCCAAGGGGACGACAGGGGCACCGGGGAGCTGTTTTTT
CDR3aa: CASSQGDDRGTGELFF
v_gene: TRBV4-3
abundance: NA
j_gene: TRBJ2-2
d_gene: TRBD1

CDR3nt: TGTGCCAGCAGCTTTAGCGTGGTGGATTACGAGCAGTACTTC
CDR3aa: CASSFSVVDYEQYF
v_gene: TRBV7-2
abundance: NA
j_gene: TRBJ2-7
d_gene: NA

CDR3nt: TGCAGCGCCGGGGAGCGGGAGTCATACACAGATACGCAGTATTTT
CDR3aa: CSAGERESYTDTQYF
v_gene: TRBV29-1
abundance: NA
j_gene: TRBJ2-3
d_gene: TRBD2

CDR3nt: TGTGCCAGCAGCCGCGACAATCAGCCCCAGCATTTT
CDR3aa: CASSRDNQPQHF
v_gene: TRBV7-9
abundance: NA
j_gene: TRBJ1-5
d_gene: NA

CDR3nt: TGTGCCAGCAGTGTTACTAGCGACGTGCAAGATACGCAGTATTTT
CDR3aa: CASSVTSDVQDTQYF
v_gene: TRBV6-1
abundance: NA
j_gene: TRBJ2-3
d_gene: TRBD2

CDR3nt: TGTGCCAGCAGCGTAGGAGAGTATGAGCAGTTCTTC
CDR3aa: CASSVGEYEQFF
v_gene: TRBV9
abundance: many
j_gene: TRBJ2-1
d_gene: NA

CDR3nt: TGTGCCAGCAGGTCTTCGGGGGGGGGCTACACCTTC
CDR3aa: CASRSSGGGYTF
v_gene: TRBV6-5
abundance: NA
j_gene: TRBJ1-2
d_gene: NA

CDR3nt: TGTGCCAGCAGCTTGGACAGGGGGCTCCAAGTGGAGACCCAGTACTTC
CDR3aa: CASSLDRGLQVETQYF
v_gene: TRBV5-4
abundance: NA
j_gene: TRBJ2-5
d_gene: TRBD1

CDR3nt: TGCAGCGTTGTTGAACGGGCCTACGAGCAGTACTTC
CDR3aa: CSVVERAYEQYF
v_gene: TRBV29-1
abundance: NA
j_gene: TRBJ2-7
d_gene: NA

CDR3nt: TGTGCCCGGAGAGGGACAGTTAGGGGGAATGAGCAGTTCTTC
CDR3aa: CARRGTVRGNEQFF
v_gene: TRBV6-4
abundance: once
j_gene: TRBJ2-1
d_gene: TRBD1

CDR3nt: TGTGCCAGCAGTGAAACAGCGAACACCGGGGAGCTGTTTTTT
CDR3aa: CASSETANTGELFF
v_gene: TRBV6-1
abundance: NA
j_gene: TRBJ2-2
d_gene: NA

CDR3nt: TGCAGTGCCCCCGGGTATGGCTACACCTTC
CDR3aa: CSAPGYGYTF
v_gene: TRBV20-1
abundance: NA
j_gene: TRBJ1-2
d_gene: NA

CDR3nt: TGTGCCAGCAGCTTAAGCCCTCTAGAGACCCAGTACTTC
CDR3aa: CASSLSPLETQYF
v_gene: TRBV7-9
abundance: once
j_gene: TRBJ2-5
d_gene: NA

CDR3nt: TGTGCCAGCAGCTTCAGACAGGGGGACATTCAGTACTTC
CDR3aa: CASSFRQGDIQYF
v_gene: TRBV5-5
abundance: NA
j_gene: TRBJ2-4
d_gene: TRBD1

CDR3nt: TGTGCCAGCAGGCGGAGGGTTACTGAAGCTTTCTTT
CDR3aa: CASRRRVTEAFF
v_gene: TRBV28
abundance: few
j_gene: TRBJ1-1
d_gene: NA

CDR3nt: TGCACCTCAAGCGGCCCAGGGAGGAACACTGAAGCTTTCTTT
CDR3aa: CTSSGPGRNTEAFF
v_gene: TRBV29-1
abundance: few
j_gene: TRBJ1-1
d_gene: NA

CDR3nt: TGTGCCAGTAGTATAGTAGGGGCTTCAGATACGCAGTATTTT
CDR3aa: CASSIVGASDTQYF
v_gene: TRBV19
abundance: NA
j_gene: TRBJ2-3
d_gene: NA

CDR3nt: TGTGCCAGCAGCGCCTCCGGGACAGGGGGTGGCTACACCTTC
CDR3aa: CASSASGTGGGYTF
v_gene: TRBV7-2
abundance: NA
j_gene: TRBJ1-2
d_gene: TRBD1

CDR3nt: TGTGCCAGTAGTATCTCTAGCGGGGTCTCTGGGGCCAACGTCCTGACTTTC
CDR3aa: CASSISSGVSGANVLTF
v_gene: TRBV19
abundance: NA
j_gene: TRBJ2-6
d_gene: TRBD2

CDR3nt: TGTGCCAGCGCTAGACAGGGGGATAGCAATCAGCCCCAGCATTTT
CDR3aa: CASARQGDSNQPQHF
v_gene: TRBV27
abundance: NA
j_gene: TRBJ1-5
d_gene: TRBD1

CDR3nt: TGTGCCATCAGTGAGTCGGGGACTAGCACAGAGCGCGAGCAGTACTTC
CDR3aa: CAISESGTSTEREQYF
v_gene: TRBV10-3
abundance: few
j_gene: TRBJ2-7
d_gene: TRBD2